A single sample is the source of the 21 T cell receptor beta chains below, sequenced in a study of OX40 agonist ivuxolimab in advanced cancers. Clones were read by immunoSEQ multiplex PCR, and TCRdb kept only the in-frame ones, dropping some. The sample lists 75,000 to 100,000 clones, about 92% occurring once. Source: CD4+ or CD8+ T cells sorted from blood, taken in a trial of the OX40 agonist ivuxolimab. The receptors originated from an adult with an advanced solid tumor such as melanoma, head and neck, liver or kidney cancer.

The CDR3 sequence is CASSSTGEQYF. As DNA, the CDR3 is TGTGCCAGCAGCTCTACAGGCGAGCAGTACTTC. This chain uses TRBV5-4 with TRBJ2-7; D is perhaps TRBD1 (5 bases). CDR1 and CDR2 (germline): SGHNT, YYREEE (reference sequence). This CDR3 contains 11 residues. V lost 3 bases and J lost 6, with 7 bases in between.

For this clone: Distinct nucleotide sequences in the sample also encode this CDR3. The chain joins TRBV30 to TRBJ1-2; D is perhaps TRBD1 (6 bases). V was clipped by 0 bases and J by 5 bases, with 7 bases between them. The CDR3 extends over 12 amino acids. Germline lookup yields CDR1 GTSNPN and CDR2 SVGIG (reference sequence). The CDR3 spells CAWSVGQYGYTF. CDR3 sequence (DNA): TGTGCCTGGAGTGTTGGACAGTATGGCTACACCTTC.

The rearrangement links TRBV27 to TRBJ2-1; D is possibly TRBD2 (6 bases). Germline V gene data show CDR1 as MNHEY and CDR2 as SMNVEV (reference sequence). Trimming removed 4 bases at V and 7 bases at J, with 11 bases between. The CDR3 extends over 13 amino acids. CDR3 protein: CASSSGLWNEQFF. In DNA form, the CDR3 reads TGTGCCAGCAGTTCGGGACTGTGGAATGAGCAGTTCTTC.

V is TRBV6-6 and J is TRBJ2-7; D unclear. The CDR3 covers 12 residues. V was cut by 6 bases and J by 7 bases, with 13 bases left in between. Per the germline V gene, CDR1 is MNHNY and CDR2 is SVGAGI (reference sequence). The DNA of the CDR3 is TGTGCCAGCAGCAAAGGCTTGGAGGAGCAGTACTTC. Amino acid sequence: CASSKGLEEQYF.

The V and J genes are TRBV4-1 and TRBJ2-1; D ambiguous. The CDR3 has 15 amino acids. Trimming pared 0 bases from V and 10 bases from J, leaving 16 bases between. CDR1 MGHRA and CDR2 YSYEKL come from the germline V gene. Written as DNA, the CDR3 is TGCGCCAGCAGCCAAGATCTGGCGGTCCTGGGAGAGCAGTTCTTC. This translates into CASSQDLAVLGEQFF.

V usage is TRBV28 and J usage is TRBJ2-1, with TRBD2 as a possible D gene (5 bases). V lost 5 bases and J 3 bases, leaving 8 bases between the germline ends. CDR1 and CDR2 from the germline V gene are MDHEN and SYDVKM. The CDR3 spans 13 residues. The CDR3 here is CASSAGDYNEQFF. The CDR3 DNA is TGTGCCAGCAGTGCCGGGGACTACAATGAGCAGTTCTTC.

V gene TRBV5-6 combines with J gene TRBJ1-4, with 11 bases that match TRBD1. CDR3 length: 18 amino acids. J gave up 4 bases and V 6 bases, and 14 bases lay outside the gene matches. From germline, CDR1 is SGHDT and CDR2 YYEEEE. CDR3 coding DNA: TGTGCCAGCACCCTGTGGGGACAGGGGGAGACTCTTAATGAAAAACTGTTTTTT. It encodes CASTLWGQGETLNEKLFF.

Points on this clone: This sample also contains other DNA sequences that code for the same CDR3. The rearrangement uses TRBV4-3 and TRBJ2-7; D remains ambiguous. The ends were cut back, 3 bases at V and 0 bases at J, with 9 bases in the middle. Germline values: CDR1 LGHNA, CDR2 YSLEER. This CDR3 is 14 amino acids long. CDR3 sequence (DNA): TGCGCCAGCAGCCAGGGTCCAAGCTCCTACGAGCAGTACTTC. Translation: CASSQGPSSYEQYF.

V gene TRBV27 combines with J gene TRBJ2-3; D not certain. Trimming took off 6 bases at V and 4 bases at J, with 17 bases between the two ends. Germline assignment: CDR1 MNHEY and CDR2 SMNVEV (reference sequence). This CDR3 contains 15 residues. The CDR3 DNA follows: TGTGCCAGCAGCCTAGGGCCCGAAAGGGCAGATACGCAGTATTTT. This codes for CASSLGPERADTQYF.

This chain uses TRBV7-3 with TRBJ2-7; D tentatively reads TRBD1 or TRBD2 (5 bases each). Per germline, CDR1 SGHTA and CDR2 FQGTGA. The CDR3 extends over 14 amino acids. V gave up 4 bases and J gave up 1 base, with 11 bases separating them. CDR3 sequence reads: CASSSRDGSYEQYF. CDR3 in DNA: TGTGCCAGCAGCTCCCGGGACGGGTCCTACGAGCAGTACTTC.

V gene TRBV5-1 combines with J gene TRBJ2-1; D is uncertain. Germline CDR1 and CDR2: SGHRS and YFSETQ. The CDR3 runs to 16 residues. Trimming removed 6 bases at V and 0 bases at J, with 16 bases between. CDR3: CASMRQKMGSYNEQFF. The CDR3 DNA reads TGCGCCAGCATGAGACAAAAAATGGGCTCCTACAATGAGCAGTTCTTC.

J is TRBJ1-2 and V is TRBV30; D possibly corresponds to TRBD1 (6 bases). The germline V gene encodes CDR1 GTSNPN and CDR2 SVGIG (reference sequence). The V gene lost 6 bases and the J gene lost 1 base, with 12 bases spanning the gap. CDR3 length equals 13 residues. Here the CDR3 reads CACYRAHNYGYTF. In DNA form, the CDR3 reads TGTGCCTGTTACAGGGCTCATAACTATGGCTACACCTTC.

The chain has TRBV21-1 and TRBJ1-1. TRBV21-1 represents a pseudogene. The CDR3 contains 13 residues. The CDR3 DNA reads TGTGCCAGCAGCAAAGAATCGGAGGGCCAAGCTTTCTTT. Encoded protein: CASSKESEGQAFF.

V usage is TRBV2 and J usage is TRBJ2-5; 8 bases match TRBD2. The CDR3 totals 17 residues. V gave up 1 base and J gave up 0 bases; unmatched junction bases: 7. Germline lookup yields CDR1 SNHLY and CDR2 FYNNEI. The CDR3 nucleotides read TGTGCCAGCAGTGAAGGCGGGAGGTGGGGGGACCAAGAGACCCAGTACTTC. It yields the protein CASSEGGRWGDQETQYF.

This chain links TRBV5-1 with TRBJ2-1; 9 nucleotides align to TRBD2. The germline CDR1 and CDR2 sequences are SGHRS and YFSETQ. Trimming removed 0 bases from V and 8 bases from J; junction bases left unmatched: 9. The CDR3 has 16 amino acids. CDR3 region: CASSLEPSTSGDEQFF. The CDR3 region has the DNA TGCGCCAGCAGCTTGGAGCCCTCGACTAGCGGCGATGAGCAGTTCTTC.

The chain combines TRBV18 with TRBJ2-7, with 11 bases identical to TRBD2. The germline V gene has CDR1 KGHSH and CDR2 LQKENI. This CDR3 has 18 amino acids. Trimming at V came to 2 bases and at J to 0 bases, leaving 9 bases not matched to a gene. The CDR3 sequence is CASSPGAQGLADSYEQYF. The CDR3 bases are TGTGCCAGCTCACCAGGGGCTCAGGGACTAGCGGACTCCTACGAGCAGTACTTC.

This sequence joins TRBV27 and TRBJ1-2, with TRBD1 as a possible D gene (5 bases). The CDR3 has 12 amino acids. Germline V lookup: CDR1 MNHEY, CDR2 SMNVEV (reference sequence). Trimming shortened V by 4 bases and J by 8 bases, and 11 bases separated the two germline ends. The CDR3 here is CASSSLGGGYTF. In DNA form, the CDR3 reads TGTGCCAGCAGTTCTCTGGGGGGGGGCTACACCTTC.

The chain employs TRBV13 and TRBJ2-4; D unclear. CDR1 is PRHDT, CDR2 FYEKMQ, per germline (reference sequence). Trimming removed 2 bases at V and 0 bases at J, with 11 bases between. The CDR3 extends over 16 amino acids. DNA of the CDR3: TGTGCCAGCAGCTTAAATGGTGGGGTAGCCAAAAACATTCAGTACTTC. Translation: CASSLNGGVAKNIQYF.

The chain links TRBV6-5 to TRBJ2-1, with a tentative D call TRBD2 (5 bases). From germline, CDR1 is MNHEY and CDR2 SVGAGI. This CDR3 comprises 15 residues. V lost 2 bases, J lost 6 bases, and 14 bases lay in between. The CDR3 DNA is TGTGCCAGCAGTTACGGCCTAGCAGGATCCAATGAGCAGTTCTTC. It translates to CASSYGLAGSNEQFF.

In DNA, the CDR3 is TGCGCCAGCAGCCAAGCCGAGGGGGATACGCAGTATTTT. The encoded protein is CASSQAEGDTQYF. This rearrangement joins TRBV4-3 to TRBJ2-3; D could derive from TRBD1 or TRBD2 (5 bases each). V lost 1 base and J lost 6, with 8 bases in between. The CDR3 has 13 amino acids. The germline gives CDR1 LGHNA, CDR2 YSLEER.

The V gene is TRBV25-1, the J gene TRBJ2-7, with D perhaps TRBD2 (5 bases). CDR1 is MGHDK and CDR2 is SYGVNS in the germline V gene. Deletions cut 0 bases from V and 6 bases from J, with 6 bases between. The CDR3 length is 12 residues. The CDR3 sequence is CASSEYRGEQYF. In nucleotides, the CDR3 is TGTGCCAGCAGTGAATATCGGGGCGAGCAGTACTTC.